Listed below are T cell receptor beta chains from one sample, sequenced in a study of PD-1 blockade in classical Hodgkin lymphoma. Assay used: immunoSEQ multiplex PCR; TCRdb lists only in-frame clones, some missing. This table holds about 35,000 clones, about 93% found once. This sample comprised CD4+ T cells from blood, obtained at baseline. The receptors shown here come from a human donor with classical Hodgkin lymphoma. The CDR3 runs from the conserved cysteine through the conserved F or W. D genes are given only for firm matches. The size of a clone is reported for some rows only, either as once, few or many, or as a class for expanded clones.

v_call	j_call	d_call	clone_size	cdr3_length	cdr3_nt	cdr3_aa
TRBV4-1	TRBJ1-5	-	-	17	TGCGCCAGCAGCCAAGATGGGTCTGGGGGGGCCGAGCAGCCCCAGCATTTT	CASSQDGSGGAEQPQHF
TRBV27	TRBJ2-7	-	once	13	TGTGCCAGCAGTTTATTACAGGGAGGCGAGCAGTACTTC	CASSLLQGGEQYF
TRBV5-1	TRBJ2-2	-	once	16	TGCGCCAGCAGCTGGACAGCGGGCTCGAACACCGGGGAGCTGTTTTTT	CASSWTAGSNTGELFF
TRBV5-1	TRBJ2-5	TRBD1	-	16	TGCGCCAGCAGCTCCGGGACAGGGGTTTTTCGAGAGACCCAGTACTTC	CASSSGTGVFRETQYF
TRBV9	TRBJ1-4	-	-	15	TGTGCCAGCAGCGTCGGCCCGGAGGCCAATGAAAAACTGTTTTTT	CASSVGPEANEKLFF
TRBV28	TRBJ1-3	-	-	15	TGTGCCAGCAGTTTATTCGGGTTCTCTGGAAACACCATATATTTT	CASSLFGFSGNTIYF
TRBV4-1	TRBJ1-4	TRBD1	-	16	TGCGCCAGCAGCCATGTTCCGGGACAGGGGATTGAAAAACTGTTTTTT	CASSHVPGQGIEKLFF
TRBV28	TRBJ2-1	TRBD2	-	14	TGTGCCAGCAGTCCTCCGGGACTACTAAGTGAGCAGTTCTTC	CASSPPGLLSEQFF
TRBV10-1	TRBJ2-1	TRBD2	once	19	TGCGCCAGCAGTGAGGGAGAAGCGGGCGGGGGACTAAGGCTCAATGAGCAGTTCTTC	CASSEGEAGGGLRLNEQFF
TRBV28	TRBJ2-7	-	-	14	TGTGCCAGCAGTTCCCCCAGCACGGCCTACGAGCAGTACTTC	CASSSPSTAYEQYF
TRBV2	TRBJ2-7	-	-	13	TGTGCCAGCAGTGAAACTCTCGCCTACGAGCAGTACTTC	CASSETLAYEQYF
TRBV28	TRBJ2-3	TRBD1	once	13	TGTGCCAGCGCCGGGACAGACACAGATACGCAGTATTTT	CASAGTDTDTQYF
TRBV11-2	TRBJ2-7	-	-	12	TGTGCCAGCAGCTGGAGTTTGTACGAGCAGTACTTC	CASSWSLYEQYF
TRBV29-1	TRBJ2-6	-	-	14	TGCAGCGTTAGGCAGCCAAACGGGGCCAACGTCCTGACTTTC	CSVRQPNGANVLTF
TRBV5-1	TRBJ2-1	TRBD1	-	16	TGCGCCAGCAGCTTGGGGACAGGGAGCTCCTACAATGAGCAGTTCTTC	CASSLGTGSSYNEQFF
TRBV5-6	TRBJ2-7	-	-	15	TGTGCCAGCAGCTTGGTTCCAGGCCTCTCCTACGAGCAGTACTTC	CASSLVPGLSYEQYF
TRBV29-1	TRBJ2-3	TRBD1	-	11	TGCAGCGTTCACAGGGGCGGTACGCAGTATTTT	CSVHRGGTQYF
TRBV2	TRBJ2-7	-	-	15	TGTGCCAGTTTGATTAGTATAGTGGCAACCTACGAGCAGTACTTC	CASLISIVATYEQYF
TRBV9	TRBJ2-3	-	-	15	TGTGCCAGCAGTGAGGGTCGTAGTTCCACAGATACGCAGTATTTT	CASSEGRSSTDTQYF
TRBV5-1	TRBJ2-5	TRBD2	-	18	TGCGCCAGCAGTCGTTACCCGGGACTAGCGGGAGCAGGAGAGACCCAGTACTTC	CASSRYPGLAGAGETQYF
TRBV10-3	TRBJ1-1	-	-	15	TGTGCCATCAGTGAGTCGGGGACGGCGAACACTGAAGCTTTCTTT	CAISESGTANTEAFF
TRBV5-1	TRBJ2-7	-	-	13	TGCGCCAGCAGCCCTCGGAAGGGGGACGAGCAGTACTTC	CASSPRKGDEQYF
TRBV10-3	TRBJ1-4	-	-	13	TGTGCCATCGCGCAGGGGTATGGAGAAAAACTGTTTTTT	CAIAQGYGEKLFF
TRBV5-1	TRBJ2-1	-	-	17	TGCGCCAGCAGCTTGGGGGACCGACCGCTTCCCTACAATGAGCAGTTCTTC	CASSLGDRPLPYNEQFF
TRBV29-1	TRBJ1-2	TRBD1	-	13	TGCAGCGCCACGTCTGACAGGGCCTATGGCTACACCTTC	CSATSDRAYGYTF
TRBV11-3	TRBJ2-1	TRBD2	-	11	TGTGCCAGCAGCGCGGGGGATGAGCAGTTCTTC	CASSAGDEQFF
TRBV28	TRBJ1-3	-	-	15	TGTGCCAGCAGTGTCTACAGGGTCGATGGAAACACCATATATTTT	CASSVYRVDGNTIYF
TRBV2	TRBJ1-3	-	-	13	TGTGCCAGCAGTGGGGGCTCTGGAAACACCATATATTTT	CASSGGSGNTIYF
TRBV27	TRBJ2-5	-	-	13	TGTGCCAGCAGCAACCGGAGGCAAGAGACCCAGTACTTC	CASSNRRQETQYF
TRBV2	TRBJ1-2	-	once	14	TGTGCCAGCAGTGTTGGCCAGGGAAACTATGGCTACACCTTC	CASSVGQGNYGYTF
TRBV7-2	TRBJ1-2	-	-	15	TGTGCCAGCACCCCGGGACAACTACTGAACTATGGCTACACCTTC	CASTPGQLLNYGYTF
TRBV6-6	TRBJ1-1	TRBD1	-	15	TGTGCCAGTTGGAGGCAGGGGGTTAGTGGCACTGAAGCTTTCTTT	CASWRQGVSGTEAFF
TRBV9	TRBJ1-2	TRBD1	-	15	TGTGCCAGCAGAGCCTTGGGACAGGGAAACTATGGCTACACCTTC	CASRALGQGNYGYTF
TRBV28	TRBJ1-2	-	-	14	TGTGCCAGCAGTCGTATGCGGGGCTTCAGTGGCTACACCTTC	CASSRMRGFSGYTF
TRBV19	TRBJ1-1	TRBD1	few	13	TGTGCCAGTAGTATGAGAGGACAGGGTGAAGCTTTCTTT	CASSMRGQGEAFF
TRBV19	TRBJ2-7	TRBD1	-	14	TGTGCCAGTAGTATTTCGACAGGGGTGAACGAGCAGTACTTC	CASSISTGVNEQYF
TRBV6-1	TRBJ2-7	TRBD2	few	16	TGTGCCAGCAGTGAAGGTATTAGCGGGACCCGGTACGAGCAGTACTTC	CASSEGISGTRYEQYF
TRBV28	TRBJ2-7	-	-	12	TGTGCCATAGCCGGGCTTAACTACGAGCAGTACTTC	CAIAGLNYEQYF
TRBV5-1	TRBJ1-3	TRBD1	-	16	TGCGCCAGCAGCCGGGACAGATTTCGCTCTGGAAACACCATATATTTT	CASSRDRFRSGNTIYF
TRBV10-3	TRBJ1-1	-	-	12	TGTGCCATCGGGCCCCGGAACACTGAAGCTTTCTTT	CAIGPRNTEAFF
TRBV30	TRBJ1-1	-	-	13	TGTGCCTGGAGTCCGCGGCTTAGAAGAGAAGCTTTCTTT	CAWSPRLRREAFF
TRBV2	TRBJ2-7	-	-	12	TGTGCCAGCAGTGAAGACCGTTACGAGCAGTACTTC	CASSEDRYEQYF
TRBV29-1	TRBJ2-1	TRBD2	-	14	TGCAGCGTTATGGGACTAGCGGAAGGGAATGAGCAGTTCTTC	CSVMGLAEGNEQFF